The 8 T cell receptor beta chains reported below all come from one sample, sequenced in a study of tumor-infiltrating lymphocytes in primary liver carcinoma. Blood RNA was derived from unsorted whole blood, and germline DNA was extracted too. A constant-region primer served to make TCR beta cDNA from roughly 480 ng total RNA. TCR beta libraries came from three nested multiplex PCR rounds using slightly modified ARM-PCR. It was with TRBV1-TRBV30 forward primers and a C-beta reverse primer that the first two PCR rounds were run, at 10 to 11 cycles each. In TCRdb, the multiplex PCR reads were re-called with MiXCR into one record per CDR3 protein. Of approximately 310,000 distinct CDR3 sequences detected, less than 75% appear once; the ten largest clones hold more than 8.5%. Source material: peripheral blood. All receptors come from a middle-aged man with primary liver carcinoma and hepatitis B virus infection.

This clonotype was found many times. The chain carries TRBV29-1 and TRBJ2-1; weak D call: TRBD1 (6 bases). CDR1 and CDR2 (germline): SQVTM, ANQGSEA. This CDR3 region has 17 residues. V lost 3 bases, J lost 3 bases, and 21 bases lay in between. DNA for the CDR3: TGCAGCGTTGACGATAGGGGGACGGTTCTTCTCTACAATGAGCAGTTCTTC. This sequence encodes CSVDDRGTVLLYNEQFF.

In the case of this clonotype: A much larger clone differs from this one at a single base, so this may be a read error. The chain has TRBV12-3 or TRBV12-4 and TRBJ2-2; either TRBD1 or TRBD2 may fit D (5 bases each). The CDR3 length is 14 residues. The CDR3 coding sequence is TGTGCCAGCAGTTTGCCACAGGTCACCGGGGAGCTGTTATTT. Amino acid sequence: CASSLPQVTGELLF.

This clonotype came up a few times. The chain links TRBV5-4 to TRBJ2-5, with D possibly being TRBD2 (5 bases). V gave up 8 bases and J gave up 2 bases, with 13 bases separating them. Germline CDR1 SGHNT, CDR2 YYREEE (reference sequence). This CDR3 has 13 residues. CDR3 sequence reads: CASHFSGQETQYF. In DNA, the CDR3 is TGTGCCAGTCATTTTTCGGGGCAAGAGACCCAGTACTTC.

At least ten counts were recorded for this clonotype. The chain joins TRBV4-1 to TRBJ2-2; D is undetermined. CDR1 and CDR2 from the germline V gene are MGHRA and YSYEKL. V was cut by 0 bases and J by 0 bases, with 8 bases left in between. This CDR3 region has 16 residues. The DNA for the CDR3 is TGCGCCAGCAGCCAAGATGGGGTACCGAACACCGGGGAGCTGTTTTTT. As protein: CASSQDGVPNTGELFF.

With regard to this clonotype: A clone one base away is much larger, so this may be a read error. The CDR3 DNA reads TGTGCCAGCAGCAGGAGCCGGGGGATTTCACCCCTCCACTTT. Amino acids: CASSRSRGISPLHF. The rearrangement links TRBV6-6 to TRBJ1-6; possible D gene TRBD1, 5 bases. V was shortened by 6 bases and J by 9 bases, with 15 bases between the two germline ends. The CDR3 length is 14 residues. The germline gives CDR1 MNHNY, CDR2 SVGAGI (reference sequence).

A note on this clonotype: A much more abundant neighbour one base away suggests this may be a read error. The gene calls are TRBV14 and TRBJ2-4; tentatively, D is TRBD2 (6 bases). The germline gives CDR1 SGHDN, CDR2 FVKESK. The CDR3 totals 15 residues. CDR3 loop: CASSRGLLAKNIHYF. For the CDR3, the DNA is TGTGCCAGCAGCCGGGGACTCCTAGCCAAAAACATTCATTACTTC.

This clonotype was counted once. An end of the junction does not agree with germline; a read error may underlie this. The J gene is TRBJ1-1, the V gene TRBV11-2; tentative D call: TRBD1 (5 bases). This CDR3 has 17 residues. Looked up from germline, CDR1 is SGHAT and CDR2 is FQNNGV. The CDR3 DNA follows: TGTGCCAGCAGCTTAGTTGGGGATGGGGGATCGAACACTGAAGCTCTCTTT. Amino acid sequence: CASSLVGDGGSNTEALF.

A note on this clonotype: One base away lies a much larger clone, so this may be a sequencing read error. This rearrangement joins TRBV10-3 to TRBJ2-7, with D possibly being TRBD2 (6 bases). Germline V gene sequence: CDR1 ENHRY, CDR2 SYGVKD. CDR3 length equals 14 residues. The ends were cut back, 0 bases at V and 5 bases at J, with 11 bases in the middle. Written as DNA, the CDR3 is TGTGCCATCAGTGAGTCGGCGGGGATCGACGAGCAGTACTTC. Amino acids: CAISESAGIDEQYF.